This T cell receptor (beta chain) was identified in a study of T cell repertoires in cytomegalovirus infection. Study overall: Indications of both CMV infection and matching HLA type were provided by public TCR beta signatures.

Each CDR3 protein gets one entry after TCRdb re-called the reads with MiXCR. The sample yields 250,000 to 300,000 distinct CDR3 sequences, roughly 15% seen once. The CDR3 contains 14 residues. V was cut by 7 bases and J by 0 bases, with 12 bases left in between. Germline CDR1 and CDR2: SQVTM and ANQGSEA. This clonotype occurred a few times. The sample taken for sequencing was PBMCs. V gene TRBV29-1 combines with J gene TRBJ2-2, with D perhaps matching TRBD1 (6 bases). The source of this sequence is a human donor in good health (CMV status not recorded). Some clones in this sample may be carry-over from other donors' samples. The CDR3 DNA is TGCAGCGGGATTGGGACACCGAACACCGGGGAGCTGTTTTTT. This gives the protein CSGIGTPNTGELFF.